The 18 T cell receptor beta chains below all came from one sample that was sequenced in a study of regulatory T cells in long-lasting Graves disease. Time point noted: newly diagnosed GD, antithyroid drugs for less than 3 months. Extracted PBMC RNA gave rise to the TCR library. The authors built TCR beta libraries using iRepertoire HTBI primers and Arm-PCR of CDR3 regions. TCRdb called the multiplex PCR reads again in MiXCR, with one record for every CDR3 protein. The repertoire holds around 400,000 distinct CDR3 sequences, with around 16% as singletons. Source: peripheral blood mononuclear cells (PBMCs), taken at new diagnosis, from a patient treated with antithyroid drugs. The receptors here all came from a female donor with Graves disease.

This clonotype was counted many times. Here the CDR3 reads CASHRGSRETQYF. The CDR3 DNA reads as TGTGCCAGCCACAGGGGTAGTCGAGAGACCCAGTACTTC. V is TRBV6-1 and J is TRBJ2-5; 7 nucleotides agree with TRBD1. This CDR3 comprises 13 residues. Per the germline V gene, CDR1 is MNHNS and CDR2 is SASEGT. Trimming at V came to 8 bases and at J to 4 bases, leaving 7 bases not matched to a gene.

A remark on this clonotype: Just one base apart from a much larger clone, this may be a read error. The rearrangement joins TRBV6-9 to TRBJ2-1; the D is unclear. The CDR3 consists of 14 residues. Germline lookup yields CDR1 MNHGY and CDR2 SVAAGI. The CDR3 sequence is CASSYAQTYNEQSF. CDR3 sequence (DNA): TGTGCCAGCAGTTACGCCCAGACCTACAATGAGCAGTCCTTC.

This clonotype was observed many times. The CDR3, as DNA: TGTGCCAGCAGCTTGGCCAAGACTAGCGGGAGCCCTTCGCCGTACAATGAGCAGTTCTTC. Translating gives CASSLAKTSGSPSPYNEQFF. The chain combines TRBV5-6 with TRBJ2-1, with 12 nucleotides matching TRBD2. Germline V gene lookup returns CDR1 SGHDT and CDR2 YYEEEE. This CDR3 comprises 20 residues. V shed 0 bases and J 4 bases; nucleotides not matched to a gene: 14.

This clonotype was observed at least ten times. This chain connects TRBV28 to TRBJ2-5, with 9 bases that match TRBD1. Trimming cost V 6 bases and J 5 bases; bases outside gene matches: 10. Looked up from germline, CDR1 is MDHEN and CDR2 is SYDVKM. CDR3 length: 15 residues. The CDR3 coding sequence is TGTGCCAGCAGCGCCCTCCGGGACAGGGCGGAGACCCAGTACTTC. It translates to CASSALRDRAETQYF.

This clonotype occurred many times. The chain links TRBV20-1 to TRBJ1-1; D is perhaps TRBD1 (6 bases). Looked up from germline, CDR1 is DFQATT and CDR2 is SNEGSKA (reference sequence). The CDR3 has 14 amino acids. V gave up 3 bases and J gave up 1 base, with 12 bases separating them. CDR3 sequence: CSARSGARNTEAFF. The CDR3, as DNA: TGCAGTGCTAGGTCAGGGGCGCGGAACACTGAAGCTTTCTTT.

The chain links TRBV10-3 to TRBJ1-1; weak D call: TRBD1 (5 bases). Germline V gene data show CDR1 as ENHRY and CDR2 as SYGVKD. This CDR3 region has 12 residues. V lost 10 bases and J lost 0, with 9 bases in between. In DNA form, the CDR3 reads TGTGCCACCCAGGGAATGAACACTGAAGCTTTCTTT. Translation gives CATQGMNTEAFF.

This clonotype has only one observation. The rearrangement links TRBV18 to TRBJ2-6; 8 nucleotides match TRBD1. The J segment lost 4 bases and the V segment lost 3 bases, leaving 5 bases of the junction unmatched. Looked up from germline, CDR1 is KGHSH and CDR2 is LQKENI. The CDR3 is made up of 16 amino acids. This chain's CDR3 is CASSPTQGAGANVLTF. In DNA form, the CDR3 reads TGTGCCAGCTCACCCACTCAGGGGGCAGGGGCCAACGTCCTGACTTTC.

This clonotype occurred many times. The chain has TRBV2 and TRBJ2-1; 14 nucleotides match TRBD2. With 6 bases clipped from V and 9 bases from J, the junction kept 7 bases outside the gene matches. The germline V gene has CDR1 SNHLY and CDR2 FYNNEI. The CDR3 sequence is 15 residues long. The CDR3 sequence is CASSPGLAGGSEQFF. DNA of the CDR3: TGTGCCAGCAGCCCCGGACTAGCGGGAGGTAGTGAGCAGTTCTTC. Variable domain in full (rest from reference TRBV2 and TRBJ2-1): EPEVTQTPSHQVTQMGQEVILRCVPISNHLYFYWYRQILGQKVEFLVSFYNNEISEKSEIFDDQFSVERPDGSNFTLKIRSTKLEDSAMYFCASSPGLAGGSEQFFGPGTRLTVL.

Ten or more counts support this clonotype. This chain uses TRBV27 with TRBJ1-2; D is uncertain. Germline CDR1 and CDR2: MNHEY and SMNVEV (reference sequence). This CDR3 spans 12 amino acids. V lost 2 bases to trimming and J lost 6 bases, with 7 bases between them. The CDR3: CASSLSGDGYTF. As DNA, the CDR3 is TGTGCCAGCAGTTTAAGCGGGGATGGCTACACCTTC.

This chain connects TRBV10-3 to TRBJ2-2, with a weak D call TRBD1 (6 bases). This CDR3 is 16 amino acids long. Germline CDR1 reads ENHRY; CDR2 reads SYGVKD. The CDR3 bases are TGTGCTATAAGAACCAGGGGCGGGCCGAACACCGGGGAGCTGTTTTTT. Protein sequence: CAIRTRGGPNTGELFF.

This clonotype occurred a few times. The chain recombines TRBV30 with TRBJ2-7; the match to TRBD2 covers 7 bases. Germline assignment: CDR1 GTSNPN and CDR2 SVGIG (reference sequence). The CDR3 is made up of 11 amino acids. CDR3 loop: CVGTNTYEQYF. The CDR3 bases are TGTGTCGGGACTAACACCTACGAGCAGTACTTC.

The chain uses TRBV20-1 and TRBJ2-3; D may be TRBD2 (6 bases). The CDR3 consists of 12 residues. V was pared by 3 bases and J by 5 bases, with 9 bases between. Germline values: CDR1 DFQATT, CDR2 SNEGSKA (reference sequence). The CDR3 spells CSASVGGDTQYF. The CDR3 coding sequence is TGCAGTGCTAGCGTGGGGGGAGATACGCAGTATTTT.

This clonotype appeared a few times. The chain joins TRBV7-8 to TRBJ1-4; no definite D call. Trimming left V 5 bases short and J 4 bases short, with 11 bases between. Germline V lookup: CDR1 SGHVS, CDR2 FQNEAQ. The CDR3 length is 14 residues. This chain's CDR3 is CASSRTESNEKLFF. The CDR3 region has the DNA TGTGCCAGCAGCAGAACAGAGAGTAATGAAAAACTGTTTTTT. Full variable domain (rest looked up from reference TRBV7-8 and TRBJ1-4): GAGVSQSPRYKVAKRGQDVALRCDPISGHVSLFWYQQALGQGPEFLTYFQNEAQLDKSGLPSDRFFAERPEGSVSTLKIQRTQQEDSAVYLCASSRTESNEKLFFGSGTQLSVL.

With regard to this clonotype: One base away lies a much larger clone, so this may be a sequencing read error. The J gene is TRBJ2-2, the V gene TRBV12-3 or TRBV12-4; D not certain. Trimming cost V 6 bases and J 5 bases, with 10 bases left between them. The CDR3 loop spans 13 amino acids. CDR3 sequence: CASRTKETGELFF. CDR3 bases: TGTGCCAGCAGGACCAAAGAGACCGGGGAGCTGTTTTTT.

This clonotype was observed a handful of times. This rearrangement joins TRBV5-4 to TRBJ1-2; no definite D call. The germline CDR1 and CDR2 sequences are SGHNT and YYREEE (reference sequence). The CDR3 has 14 amino acids. V gave up 0 bases and J gave up 4 bases, with 10 bases separating them. The CDR3 DNA sequence: TGTGCCAGCAGCTTGGGGCAGGATCTCTATGGCTACACCTTC. It translates to CASSLGQDLYGYTF.

This clonotype occurred a few times. The CDR3 DNA is TGTGCCAGCAGATCGGCCGGGACAGGGTCTCCACCCCTCCACTTT. This translates into CASRSAGTGSPPLHF. The gene calls are TRBV6-2 or TRBV6-3 and TRBJ1-6, with TRBD1 identical over 9 bases. Germline loops: CDR1 MNHEY, CDR2 SVGEGT. Germline trimming cut 6 bases from V and 11 bases from J; bases unmatched to any gene: 11. The CDR3 contains 15 residues.

This clonotype was counted at least ten times. The chain links TRBV5-1 to TRBJ1-1; the D is unclear. This CDR3 region has 13 residues. V was trimmed by 1 base and J by 6 bases, leaving 10 bases between them. Germline assignment: CDR1 SGHRS and CDR2 YFSETQ. CDR3 DNA: TGCGCCAGCAGCTTGACACTAGACGCTGAAGCTTTCTTT. Translated: CASSLTLDAEAFF.

The chain combines TRBV6-1 with TRBJ1-6; D call uncertain. The germline V and J ends were trimmed by 6 bases and 7 bases, with 16 bases remaining between them. The germline gives CDR1 MNHNS, CDR2 SASEGT. The length of the CDR3 is 15 residues. This CDR3 is CASSPPGKRNSPLHF. CDR3 nucleotide sequence: TGTGCCAGCAGCCCACCTGGAAAAAGGAATTCACCCCTCCACTTT.